Below are 12 T cell receptor beta chains sequenced from a single sample in a study of T cells in Graves' hyperthyroidism and ophthalmopathy. The CDR3 regions of TCR beta were amplified from RNA transcripts. HTBI primers were the set used in a first-round RT-PCR of the TCR CDR3. From the multiplex PCR reads, TCRdb called clonotypes with MiXCR, one entry per CDR3 protein. In the table there are 250,000 to 400,000 distinct CDR3 sequences, roughly 13% of which are singletons. Sequencing was carried out using blood. These receptor sequences come from a woman aged 35 to 49 with Graves' ophthalmopathy.

This clonotype was found a few times. This may arise from a read error, as a much more abundant clone is one base away. The gene calls are TRBV24-1 and TRBJ1-5, with a weak D call TRBD1 (5 bases). The germline gives CDR1 KGHDR, CDR2 SFDVKD. The CDR3 runs to 16 residues. The V end was cut by 2 bases, the J end by 5 bases, with 15 bases between. CDR3 sequence (DNA): TGTGCCACCAGTGATTCCCTGCCGGGGGGAGATCAGCCCCAGCATTTT. Translation: CATSDSLPGGDQPQHF.

In the case of this clonotype: This clone may be a read error of a much larger clone one base away. The chain recombines TRBV6-1 with TRBJ2-5; 7 bases are shared with TRBD2. The V segment lost 1 base and the J segment 4 bases; nucleotides outside the gene matches: 15. The CDR3 runs to 18 residues. CDR1 and CDR2 (germline): MNHNS, SASEGT. The CDR3 DNA is TGTGCCAGCAGTGAAGATGAATTCGGCGGGAGCCGGTTAGAGACCCAGTACTTC. It specifies CASSEDEFGGSRLETQYF.

The gene calls are TRBV10-2 and TRBJ2-5; a possible D gene is TRBD2 (7 bases). The CDR3 sequence is 14 residues long. Trimming removed 3 bases at V and 2 bases at J, with 10 bases between. Germline V gene lookup returns CDR1 WSHSY and CDR2 SAAADI. The CDR3 is CASSEGGAQETQYF. For the CDR3, the DNA is TGCGCCAGCAGTGAAGGGGGGGCACAAGAGACCCAGTACTTC.

This clonotype occurred a few times. The chain uses TRBV5-1 and TRBJ2-1; D perhaps matches TRBD1 (6 bases). V gave up 4 bases and J gave up 0 bases, with 11 bases separating them. CDR1 and CDR2 (germline): SGHRS, YFSETQ. This CDR3 has 15 residues. The CDR3 here is CASSPEDSSYNEQFF. The DNA for the CDR3 is TGCGCCAGCAGCCCCGAGGACAGCTCCTACAATGAGCAGTTCTTC.

This clonotype was picked up many times. V and J are TRBV3-1 and TRBJ2-2; D is undetermined. There are 14 residues in the CDR3. Germline V gene sequence: CDR1 LGHDT, CDR2 YNNKEL (reference sequence). Trimming pared 1 base from V and 5 bases from J, leaving 8 bases between. The CDR3 here is CASSQAPSTGELFF. In DNA form, the CDR3 reads TGTGCCAGCAGCCAAGCCCCTAGTACCGGGGAGCTGTTTTTT.

This clonotype was observed at least ten times. This chain joins TRBV7-6 and TRBJ2-3; D is ambiguous. CDR3 size: 15 residues. Germline CDR1 is SGHVS and CDR2 is FNYEAQ. V lost 2 bases to trimming and J lost 1 base, with 10 bases between them. The DNA for the CDR3 is TGTGCCAGCAGCTTACGAGCTTTGGGCACAGATACGCAGTATTTT. It translates to CASSLRALGTDTQYF.

This clonotype was detected a few times. This chain uses TRBV12-3 or TRBV12-4 with TRBJ2-2; perhaps TRBD1 as D (5 bases). This CDR3 spans 14 amino acids. The V end was cut by 4 bases, the J end by 2 bases, with 8 bases between. The CDR3 bases are TGTGCCAGCAGTTCCAGGGCAAACACCGGGGAGCTGTTTTTT. The encoded protein is CASSSRANTGELFF.

At least ten counts were recorded for this clonotype. V is TRBV14 and J is TRBJ2-5; D is ambiguous. V was clipped by 0 bases and J by 0 bases, with 17 bases between them. The germline V gene encodes CDR1 SGHDN and CDR2 FVKESK. The CDR3 extends over 18 amino acids. CDR3 sequence: CASSQDQSPIVYQETQYF. CDR3 bases: TGTGCCAGCAGCCAAGATCAGTCCCCGATTGTGTACCAAGAGACCCAGTACTTC.

This clonotype was counted only a few times. The chain links TRBV18 to TRBJ2-7, with D tentatively TRBD1 or TRBD2 (6 bases each). The germline CDR1 and CDR2 sequences are KGHSH and LQKENI. The CDR3 has 15 residues. The V end lost 2 bases, the J end lost 2 bases, and 13 bases lay between the germline ends. The CDR3 DNA is TGTGCCAGCTCACCAGGGTCCGGGGGCGCCTACGAGCAGTACTTC. It specifies CASSPGSGGAYEQYF. Full variable domain (outside the CDR3, taken from reference TRBV18 and TRBJ2-7): NAGVMQNPRHLVRRRGQEARLRCSPMKGHSHVYWYRQLPEEGLKFMVYLQKENIIDESGMPKERFSAEFPKEGPSILRIQQVVRGDSAAYFCASSPGSGGAYEQYFGPGTRLTVT.

This clonotype came up a few times. The chain joins TRBV18 to TRBJ1-1; the match to TRBD1 covers 7 bases. The CDR3 sequence is 13 residues long. Germline V gene lookup returns CDR1 KGHSH and CDR2 LQKENI. Unmatched junction bases numbered 4, after V lost 9 bases and J lost 0 bases. CDR3 in amino acids: CASQGGMNTEAFF. CDR3 sequence (DNA): TGTGCCAGTCAAGGGGGCATGAACACTGAAGCTTTCTTT.

The table lists this clonotype with many counts. The gene calls are TRBV6-1 and TRBJ2-7; D gene ambiguous. The CDR3 is made up of 16 amino acids. Trimming left V 2 bases short and J 5 bases short, with 19 bases between. Looked up from germline, CDR1 is MNHNS and CDR2 is SASEGT. The CDR3 bases are TGTGCCAGCAGTGAATTGAGTTGGACCGAACCCGACGAGCAGTACTTC. Encoded protein: CASSELSWTEPDEQYF.

This clonotype has at least ten counts. This sequence joins TRBV15 and TRBJ1-2; TRBD1 agrees at 8 bases. The CDR3 length is 15 residues. Germline values: CDR1 LNHNV, CDR2 YYDKDF (reference sequence). J lost 1 base, V lost 3 bases, and 4 bases had no gene match. Here the CDR3 DNA reads TGTGCCACCAGCAGGCGGGACAGGAGTAACTATGGCTACACCTTC. Encoded protein: CATSRRDRSNYGYTF. Full variable domain (remainder filled in from reference TRBV15 and TRBJ1-2): DAMVIQNPRYQVTQFGKPVTLSCSQTLNHNVMYWYQQKSSQAPKLLFHYYDKDFNNEADTPDNFQSRRPNTSFCFLDIRSPGLGDTAMYLCATSRRDRSNYGYTFGSGTRLTVV.